What follows is one T cell receptor beta chain and its context. A few counts support this clonotype. Its antigen is not yet known. No base quality information exists; no much larger clone differs at one position. These data come from a study of CD8 T cells in ankylosing spondylitis (TCRdb year 2017). A note on the overall study: T cell receptor beta repertoires were profiled in healthy donors and ankylosing spondylitis patients so that disease-linked TCR variants could be found. Peripheral blood samples were taken, and synovial fluid was additionally collected from ankylosing spondylitis patients. The full study cohort comprised roughly 24 ankylosing spondylitis patients and about a hundred healthy donors.

Sequencing was carried out with an Illumina HiSeq 2500. TCR beta libraries were prepared by quantitative 5'-RACE with molecular barcodes. For the original study's pipeline: To identify disease-linked TCR variants, a new computational method was used, one built on a probabilistic model of VDJ rearrangement. In-frame beta chains were kept once TCRdb had trimmed the public reads at Q25 with fastp and called clones with MiXCR. CDR3 protein sequences are deduplicated, and each keeps its most common genes and DNA. TCRdb's processing, not the study's, gives the V and J calls here. A total of about 39,000 distinct CDR3 sequences appear in this sample, over 9% of them only once. Together, the top ten hold around 15% of the sample. Broad study findings and their caveats: A CD8+ phenotype was shown by the disease-linked clones, which were found at relatively low frequencies in peripheral blood. Some motif variants were previously reported in synovial fluid and blood of reactive arthritis patients, suggesting common disease-initiation mechanisms. The disease-linked clones were reported as significantly enriched in matched synovial fluid samples from ankylosing spondylitis patients. A TCR beta motif made up of 7 to 9 highly homologous amino acid variants appeared to be characteristic of blood from ankylosing spondylitis patients.

The receptor was derived from a male donor with ankylosing spondylitis or in good health (not recorded which). Sequenced sample: blood, either unsorted or a sorted T cell fraction (not recorded which).

The nucleotide sequence reads as follows: TGCAGTGCAGACTCCTATCGTACAGATACGCAGTATTTT. It codes for CSADSYRTDTQYF. The rearranged segments are TRBV20-1 and TRBJ2-3; confidence is insufficient to name the D gene. The germline V gene (reference sequence) yields DFQATT for CDR1 and SNEGSKA for CDR2. The CDR3 measures 13 amino acids from cysteine to phenylalanine. The kept DNA is CDR3 alone, 39 bases in frame from the first base. The V and J ends are trimmed by 6 bases and 3 bases, leaving 13 bases between them.